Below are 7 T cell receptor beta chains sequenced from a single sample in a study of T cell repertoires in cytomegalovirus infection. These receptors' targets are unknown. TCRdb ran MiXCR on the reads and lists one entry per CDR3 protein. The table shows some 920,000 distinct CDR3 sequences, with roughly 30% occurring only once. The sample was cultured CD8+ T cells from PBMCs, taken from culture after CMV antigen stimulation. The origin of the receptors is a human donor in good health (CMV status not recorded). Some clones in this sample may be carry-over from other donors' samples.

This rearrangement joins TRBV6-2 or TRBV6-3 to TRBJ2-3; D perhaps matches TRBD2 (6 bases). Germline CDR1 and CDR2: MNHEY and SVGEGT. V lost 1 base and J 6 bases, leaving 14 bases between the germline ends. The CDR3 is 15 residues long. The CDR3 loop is CASSYLGGPMDTQYF. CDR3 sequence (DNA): TGTGCCAGCAGTTACTTGGGGGGTCCTATGGATACGCAGTATTTT.

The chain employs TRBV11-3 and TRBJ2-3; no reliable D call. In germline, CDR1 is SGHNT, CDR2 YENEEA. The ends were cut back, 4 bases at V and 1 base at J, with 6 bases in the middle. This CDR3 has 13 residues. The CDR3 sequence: CASSSYRTDTQYF. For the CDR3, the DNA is TGTGCCAGCAGCTCCTACCGCACAGATACGCAGTATTTT.

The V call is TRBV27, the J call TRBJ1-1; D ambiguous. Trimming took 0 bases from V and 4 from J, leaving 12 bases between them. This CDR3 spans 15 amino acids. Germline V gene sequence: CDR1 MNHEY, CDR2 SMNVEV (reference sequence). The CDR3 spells CASSLSVGLGTEAFF. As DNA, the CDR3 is TGTGCCAGCAGTTTATCTGTGGGGTTGGGCACTGAAGCTTTCTTT.

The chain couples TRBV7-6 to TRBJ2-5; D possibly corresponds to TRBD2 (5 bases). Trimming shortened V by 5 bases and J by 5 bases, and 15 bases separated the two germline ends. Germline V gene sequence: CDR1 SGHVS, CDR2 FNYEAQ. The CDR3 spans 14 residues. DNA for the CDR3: TGTGCCAGCAGCCAACCCGAGGGTGTCGAGACCCAGTACTTC. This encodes CASSQPEGVETQYF.

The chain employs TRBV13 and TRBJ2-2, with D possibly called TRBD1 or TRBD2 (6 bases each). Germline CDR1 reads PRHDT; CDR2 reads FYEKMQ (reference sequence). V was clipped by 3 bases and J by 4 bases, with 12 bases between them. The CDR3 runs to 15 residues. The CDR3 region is CASSFGGRSTGELFF. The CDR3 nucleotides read TGTGCCAGCAGCTTTGGGGGGCGTAGCACCGGGGAGCTGTTTTTT.

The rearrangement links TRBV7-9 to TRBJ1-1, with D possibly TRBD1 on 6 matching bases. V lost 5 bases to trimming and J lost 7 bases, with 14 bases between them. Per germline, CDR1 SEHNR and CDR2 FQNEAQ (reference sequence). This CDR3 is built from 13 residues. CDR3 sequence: CASSVPGHIEAFF. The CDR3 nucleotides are TGTGCCAGCAGCGTACCGGGACACATTGAAGCTTTCTTT.

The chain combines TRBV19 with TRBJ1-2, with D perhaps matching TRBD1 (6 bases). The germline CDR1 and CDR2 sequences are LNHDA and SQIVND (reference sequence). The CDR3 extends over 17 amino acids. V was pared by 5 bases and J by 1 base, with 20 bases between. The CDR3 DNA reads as TGTGCCAGTAGTGAGCCAACCTGGGACACACGTAACTATGGCTACACCTTC. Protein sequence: CASSEPTWDTRNYGYTF.